Listed here are 29 T cell receptor beta chains from one sample, sequenced in a study of tumor T cells in aggressive B-cell lymphoma. Clones were sequenced by immunoSEQ multiplex PCR, and TCRdb holds only the in-frame ones, with some missing. The table lists approximately 3,000 clones, 70% to 90% of them singletons. Specimen: tumor tissue. Receptor source: an adult with diffuse large B cell lymphoma.

V and J are TRBV6-6 and TRBJ2-7, with D unclear. Germline CDR1 MNHNY, CDR2 SVGAGI (reference sequence). The CDR3 has 15 residues. The V and J ends lost 4 bases and 2 bases respectively, with 15 bases between them. The CDR3 nucleotides read TGTGCCAGCAGTTTCGCGCCTCTAACTCCCTACGAGCAGTACTTC. Translation: CASSFAPLTPYEQYF.

This clone was counted between two and nine times. CDR3 protein: CASSTPGGDEQYF. CDR3 DNA sequence: TGTGCCAGCAGCACCCCCGGCGGAGACGAGCAGTACTTC. The chain is built from TRBV7-9 and TRBJ2-7; D gene unclear. V gave up 5 bases and J gave up 5 bases, with 13 bases separating them. The CDR3 is made up of 13 amino acids. Germline V gene sequence: CDR1 SEHNR, CDR2 FQNEAQ (reference sequence).

Worth noting for this clone: One end of the junction is discordant with germline, which a read error may explain. Other DNA sequences within the sample encode an identical CDR3. The rearrangement uses TRBV4-1 and TRBJ1-1; D not resolved. The length of the CDR3 is 11 residues. Germline V gene lookup returns CDR1 MGHRA and CDR2 YSYEKL. The CDR3 protein is CASSLAGDAFF. As DNA, the CDR3 is TGTGCCAGCAGCCTCGCGGGAGACGCTTTCTTT.

A single count supports this clone. The rearrangement joins TRBV4-1 to TRBJ1-1, with D tentatively TRBD1 (6 bases). Germline CDR1 is MGHRA and CDR2 is YSYEKL. CDR3 length equals 19 residues. Trimming removed 0 bases at V and 5 bases at J, with 25 bases between. CDR3 protein: CASSQDLFGMLGGSTEAFF. DNA of the CDR3: TGCGCCAGCAGCCAAGATTTGTTCGGTATGTTAGGGGGAAGTACTGAAGCTTTCTTT.

The rearrangement uses TRBV14 and TRBJ2-7; 8 bases agree with TRBD2. CDR3 size: 14 residues. CDR1 and CDR2 (germline): SGHDN, FVKESK. Losses at the gene ends were 4 bases for V and 1 base for J; bases not matched to a gene: 3. CDR3 residues: CASSPGLASYEQYF. As DNA, the CDR3 is TGTGCCAGCAGCCCAGGACTAGCTTCCTACGAGCAGTACTTC.

The chain links TRBV5-1 to TRBJ2-2; a possible D gene is TRBD2 (6 bases). CDR3 length: 15 amino acids. CDR1 and CDR2 (germline): SGHRS, YFSETQ. The V and J ends lost 0 bases and 6 bases respectively, with 12 bases between them. CDR3 nucleotide sequence: TGCGCCAGCAGCTTGGCCGGGGGAACCGCCGGGGAGCTGTTTTTT. It codes for CASSLAGGTAGELFF.

With respect to this clone: The sample holds other DNA sequences that translate to the same CDR3. This chain links TRBV5-1 with TRBJ1-4; no reliable D call. The CDR3 covers 13 residues. V lost 8 bases and J lost 0, with 8 bases in between. In germline, CDR1 is SGHRS, CDR2 YFSETQ. The CDR3 nucleotides read TGCGCCAGTAGCGAGTCAACTAATGAAAAACTGTTTTTT. Its translation: CASSESTNEKLFF. The full variable domain, completed using reference TRBV5-1 and TRBJ1-4, is KAGVTQTPRYLIKTRGQQVTLSCSPISGHRSVSWYQQTPGQGLQFLFEYFSETQRNKGNFPGRFSGRQFSNSRSEMNVSTLELGDSALYLCASSESTNEKLFFGSGTQLSVL.

This clone came up a few times. This chain uses TRBV29-1 with TRBJ2-7; 7 nucleotides agree with TRBD1. The CDR3 runs to 12 residues. Germline V lookup: CDR1 SQVTM, CDR2 ANQGSEA. The J segment lost 2 bases and the V segment lost 7 bases, leaving 5 bases of the junction unmatched. The chain's CDR3 is CSGGQPPYEQYF. The CDR3 region has the DNA TGCAGCGGGGGACAGCCCCCCTACGAGCAGTACTTC.

The chain joins TRBV6-1 to TRBJ2-3, with 11 positions matching TRBD2. The CDR3 loop spans 15 amino acids. Unmatched junction bases numbered 7, after V lost 6 bases and J lost 5 bases. Per the germline V gene, CDR1 is MNHNS and CDR2 is SASEGT. The CDR3 loop is CASSPLAGGGDTQYF. DNA of the CDR3: TGTGCCAGCAGCCCGTTAGCGGGGGGGGGAGATACGCAGTATTTT.

This chain links TRBV6-4 with TRBJ2-3; 11 bases map to TRBD2. Germline values: CDR1 MRHNA, CDR2 SNTAGT. The CDR3 runs to 16 residues. The V gene end was trimmed by 4 bases and the J gene end by 2 bases; junction bases not matched to a gene: 5. The CDR3 region is CASSVLAGGPTDTQYF. The CDR3 DNA is TGTGCCAGCAGTGTCCTAGCGGGGGGCCCCACAGATACGCAGTATTTT.

Concerning this clone: Compared with germline, one end of the junction differs, possibly owing to a read error. Additional DNA sequences in this sample encode the identical CDR3. J is TRBJ2-7 and V is TRBV28; D possibly corresponds to TRBD2 (6 bases). CDR3 length: 14 amino acids. CDR1 is MDHEN and CDR2 is SYDVKM in the germline V gene. CDR3 protein: CASRDPGTPHEQYF. The DNA of the CDR3 is TGTGCCAGCAGGGATCCCGGGACTCCTCACGAGCAATACTTC.

J is TRBJ2-7 and V is TRBV4-1; D possibly corresponds to TRBD1 (6 bases). This CDR3 region has 14 residues. Trimming removed 2 bases from V and 3 bases from J, with 11 bases in between. Germline CDR1 reads MGHRA; CDR2 reads YSYEKL. CDR3 loop: CASSQRQGIYEQYF. The CDR3 bases are TGCGCCAGCAGCCAAAGGCAGGGGATCTACGAGCAGTACTTC.

This clone has a handful of counts. The genes are TRBV19 and TRBJ2-1; D gene ambiguous. The V gene's germline CDR1 is LNHDA and CDR2 SQIVND (reference sequence). This CDR3 has 12 residues. Trimming removed 4 bases from V and 2 bases from J, with 3 bases in between. CDR3 sequence (DNA): TGTGCCAGTAGTAACACCTACAATGAGCAGTTCTTC. This sequence encodes CASSNTYNEQFF. The variable domain in full, completed from reference TRBV19 and TRBJ2-1, reads DGGITQSPKYLFRKEGQNVTLSCEQNLNHDAMYWYRQDPGQGLRLIYYSQIVNDFQKGDIAEGYSVSREKKESFPLTVTSAQKNPTAFYLCASSNTYNEQFFGPGTRLTVL.

This clone was picked up a small number of times. The chain recombines TRBV29-1 with TRBJ1-1, with D unresolved. V lost 3 bases, J lost 0 bases, and 8 bases lay in between. Germline CDR1 reads SQVTM; CDR2 reads ANQGSEA. This CDR3 has 13 residues. The CDR3 nucleotides read TGCAGCGTTGAGGGCAGGCTGAACACTGAAGCTTTCTTT. Its protein is CSVEGRLNTEAFF.

The genes are TRBV30 and TRBJ2-5; 7 bases are a match to TRBD1. Germline V lookup: CDR1 GTSNPN, CDR2 SVGIG (reference sequence). The trim removed 2 bases at V and 11 bases at J, leaving 14 bases unmatched. CDR3 size: 14 residues. CDR3 in amino acids: CAWSPGQSLREQYF. CDR3 DNA: TGTGCCTGGAGTCCGGGACAGAGTCTTAGAGAGCAGTACTTC.

The rearrangement links TRBV7-2 to TRBJ1-1; D is unresolved. Germline V gene data show CDR1 as SGHTA and CDR2 as FQGNSA. Trimming cost V 5 bases and J 1 base, with 11 bases left between them. CDR3 size: 14 residues. The DNA of the CDR3 is TGTGCCAGCAGCCGTACAGTCCAGAACACTGAAGCTTTCTTT. Translating gives CASSRTVQNTEAFF.

The chain is built from TRBV4-1 and TRBJ2-1, with D possibly TRBD2 on 6 matching bases. Germline-derived CDR1 and CDR2 are MGHRA and YSYEKL. Between the trimmed V and J ends, which lost 0 bases and 7 bases, there was a span of 19 bases. This CDR3 is 17 amino acids long. CDR3 sequence reads: CASSQDNRRLARNEQFF. DNA of the CDR3: TGCGCCAGCAGCCAAGATAACCGCCGGCTAGCGAGAAATGAGCAGTTCTTC.

The rearrangement links TRBV27 to TRBJ2-5; TRBD2 aligns across 8 bases. Germline trimming cut 5 bases from V and 7 bases from J; bases unmatched to any gene: 9. The CDR3 extends over 14 amino acids. The germline V gene encodes CDR1 MNHEY and CDR2 SMNVEV (reference sequence). DNA of the CDR3: TGTGCCAGCAGTGTTGGTAGCGGGGTGGGGACCCAGTACTTC. This encodes CASSVGSGVGTQYF.

Points on this clone: Other DNA sequences in the same sample also yield this CDR3. V and J are TRBV6-4 and TRBJ2-3; 10 bases are shared with TRBD2. V was pared by 5 bases and J by 0 bases, with 5 bases of the junction left unmatched. The CDR3 contains 16 residues. CDR1 and CDR2 (germline): MRHNA, SNTAGT. DNA for the CDR3: TGTGCCAGCAGTCAACTAGCGGGGACCAGCACAGATACGCAGTATTTT. This encodes CASSQLAGTSTDTQYF.

This chain uses TRBV28 with TRBJ1-2; D remains ambiguous. CDR3 size: 13 residues. Trimming shortened V by 5 bases and J by 8 bases, and 15 bases separated the two germline ends. Germline loops: CDR1 MDHEN, CDR2 SYDVKM. The DNA of the CDR3 is TGTGCCAGCAGTCCCTACCCGGGAGGAGGCTACACCTTC. This encodes CASSPYPGGGYTF.

The chain has TRBV10-3 and TRBJ2-7; TRBD2 matches at 7 bases. The J segment lost 2 bases and the V segment lost 5 bases, leaving 12 bases of the junction unmatched. The CDR3 contains 16 residues. Germline CDR1 and CDR2: ENHRY and SYGVKD. CDR3 bases: TGTGCCATCAGTAAGTGGGAACGGGAGGCCGCCTACGAGCAGTACTTC. Amino acid sequence: CAISKWEREAAYEQYF.

The chain has TRBV6-1 and TRBJ1-2; 8 bases line up with TRBD1. Germline V gene sequence: CDR1 MNHNS, CDR2 SASEGT. The J segment lost 2 bases and the V segment lost 4 bases, leaving 3 bases of the junction unmatched. The CDR3 sequence is 14 residues long. DNA for the CDR3: TGTGCCAGCAGTGCAAACAGGGGGAACTATGGCTACACCTTC. Translated, it gives CASSANRGNYGYTF.

This chain joins TRBV5-6 and TRBJ1-4; D unclear. From germline, CDR1 is SGHDT and CDR2 YYEEEE. CDR3 length equals 16 residues. Between the trimmed V and J ends, which lost 1 base and 0 bases, there was a span of 10 bases. The chain's CDR3 is CASSLWQVATNEKLFF. In DNA form, the CDR3 reads TGTGCCAGCAGCTTGTGGCAAGTTGCAACTAATGAAAAACTGTTTTTT.

This chain joins TRBV28 and TRBJ1-4; D unclear. With 3 bases removed from V and 7 bases from J, the gap between germline ends came to 12 bases. Germline CDR1 MDHEN, CDR2 SYDVKM. This CDR3 spans 14 amino acids. CDR3 loop: CASSFEGRSEKLFF. The CDR3 DNA reads TGTGCCAGCAGTTTTGAAGGAAGGAGTGAAAAACTGTTTTTT.

For this clone: One junction end does not reproduce the germline sequence, and a read error may be involved. The J gene is TRBJ1-1, the V gene TRBV28, with D perhaps matching TRBD1 (6 bases). Germline CDR1 is MDHEN and CDR2 is SYDVKM. CDR3 length: 12 amino acids. This CDR3 is CASSFVQGRAFF. CDR3 in DNA: TGTGCTAGCAGTTTTGTCCAGGGGAGAGCTTTCTTT. The full variable domain, rest sourced from reference TRBV28 and TRBJ1-1, is DVKVTQSSRYLVKRTGEKVFLECVQDMDHENMFWYRQDPGLGLRLIYFSYDVKMKEKGDIPEGYSVSREKKERFSLILESASTNQTSMYLCASSFVQGRAFFGQGTRLTVV.

The genes are TRBV4-2 and TRBJ2-1; D not resolved. Deletions cut 0 bases from V and 0 bases from J, with 6 bases between. This CDR3 is built from 15 residues. CDR1 LGHNA and CDR2 YNFKEQ come from the germline V gene. The CDR3 sequence is CASSQDRFSYNEQFF. In DNA form, the CDR3 reads TGTGCCAGCAGCCAAGATCGGTTCTCCTACAATGAGCAGTTCTTC.

J is TRBJ2-7 and V is TRBV2; D is perhaps TRBD2 (6 bases). Trimming stripped 4 bases from V and 4 bases from J, with 14 bases between. CDR1 SNHLY and CDR2 FYNNEI come from the germline V gene. This CDR3 is 14 amino acids long. Here the CDR3 DNA reads TGTGCCAGCAGTGGGCGGGCGGGGCTATACGAGCAGTACTTC. It codes for CASSGRAGLYEQYF.

This clone was seen once. The chain joins TRBV5-1 to TRBJ1-1; the D gene is possibly TRBD1 (5 bases). Germline CDR1 and CDR2: SGHRS and YFSETQ. The ends were cut back, 0 bases at V and 0 bases at J, with 9 bases in the middle. The CDR3 spans 15 residues. The CDR3 DNA reads TGCGCCAGCAGCTTGGTAACAGGCTTGAACACTGAAGCTTTCTTT. It specifies CASSLVTGLNTEAFF.

The rearrangement joins TRBV9 to TRBJ1-1; D might be TRBD1 (5 bases). Trimming stripped 4 bases from V and 1 base from J, with 8 bases between. The CDR3 consists of 13 residues. The germline V gene has CDR1 SGDLS and CDR2 YYNGEE. CDR3 residues: CASSQTGNTEAFF. The DNA of the CDR3 is TGTGCCAGCAGCCAAACAGGGAACACTGAAGCTTTCTTT.